Following are 4 T cell receptor beta chains from one sample sequenced in a study of Tregs in tolerant kidney transplant recipients. Their cognate antigens are unknown. The table came from immunoSEQ multiplex PCR; TCRdb's copy has only in-frame clones and leaves some out. The table has 15,000 to 20,000 clones, approximately 60% seen once. The sequencing input was Tregs from blood cultured with allogeneic cells. These receptors all stem from a human donor in good health.

Only a few counts were recorded for this clone. The chain recombines TRBV20-1 with TRBJ2-5, with a weak D call TRBD2 (6 bases). There are 11 residues in the CDR3. CDR1 and CDR2 from the germline V gene are DFQATT and SNEGSKA (reference sequence). Trimming removed 5 bases at V and 5 bases at J, with 9 bases between. The CDR3 bases are TGCAGTGCTGGAGGGCGGGAGACCCAGTACTTC. Its protein is CSAGGRETQYF.

The chain recombines TRBV15 with TRBJ1-5; D is unresolved. V lost 0 bases, J lost 5 bases, and 14 bases lay in between. This CDR3 comprises 16 residues. Germline V gives CDR1 LNHNV, CDR2 YYDKDF (reference sequence). CDR3 sequence (DNA): TGTGCCACCAGCAGAGATAACTGGACGGAGGATCAGCCCCAGCATTTT. It translates to CATSRDNWTEDQPQHF.

The genes are TRBV7-2 and TRBJ1-1; a possible D gene is TRBD1 (5 bases). Per the germline V gene, CDR1 is SGHTA and CDR2 is FQGNSA. CDR3 length: 16 amino acids. Trimming pared 4 bases from V and 8 bases from J, leaving 23 bases between. The CDR3 loop reads CASSYRGEGYLTEAFF. CDR3 sequence (DNA): TGTGCCAGCAGCTACCGGGGGGAGGGGTATCTTACAGAAGCTTTCTTT.

V is TRBV27 and J is TRBJ1-6, with D unclear. This CDR3 has 16 amino acids. V was pared by 5 bases and J by 3 bases, with 14 bases between. CDR1 MNHEY and CDR2 SMNVEV come from the germline V gene (reference sequence). CDR3 loop: CASSEWQRLYNSPLHF. CDR3 DNA: TGTGCCAGCAGTGAATGGCAGCGCCTCTATAATTCACCCCTCCACTTT.